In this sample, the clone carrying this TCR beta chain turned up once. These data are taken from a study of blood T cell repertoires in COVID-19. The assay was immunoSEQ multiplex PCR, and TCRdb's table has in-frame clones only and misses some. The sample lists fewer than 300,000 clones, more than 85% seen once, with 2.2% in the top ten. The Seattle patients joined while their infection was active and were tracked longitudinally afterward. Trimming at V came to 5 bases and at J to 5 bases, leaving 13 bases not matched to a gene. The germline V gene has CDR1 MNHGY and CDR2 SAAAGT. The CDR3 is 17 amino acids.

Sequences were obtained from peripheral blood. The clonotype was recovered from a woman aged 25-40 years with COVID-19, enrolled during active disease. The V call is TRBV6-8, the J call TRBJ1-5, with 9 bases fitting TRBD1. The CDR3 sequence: CASSPRTGEGLDQPQHF. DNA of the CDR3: TGTGCCAGCAGTCCTAGGACAGGGGAAGGGTTGGATCAGCCCCAGCATTTT.